A selection of T cell receptor beta chains follows, all from one sample in a study of blood T cell repertoires in COVID-19. This table comes from immunoSEQ multiplex PCR, and its TCRdb copy is limited to in-frame clones, with some not included. The sample lists roughly 350,000 clones; around 89% were seen once. Sequencing input: peripheral blood. The origin of the receptors is a woman between 50 and 59 years old with active or convalescent COVID-19. CDR3s include the opening cysteine and the closing phenylalanine or tryptophan. The order of the fields is J gene, V gene, D gene, clone size, CDR3 protein, CDR3 DNA. The D gene is left open where the match is weak. Clone size is not always given. Where it is, it says once, few, many or a class for expanded clones.

TRBJ2-6 TRBV30 TRBD2 . CAWSQLAALSPGANVLTF TGTGCCTGGAGTCAACTAGCGGCTCTCTCACCCGGGGCCAACGTCCTGACTTTC
TRBJ2-5 TRBV24-1 . . CATSAAGGRGAETQYF TGTGCCACCAGCGCTGCCGGGGGCCGGGGGGCAGAGACCCAGTACTTC
TRBJ2-3 TRBV7-3 . few CASSRASSGTDTQYF TGTGCCAGCAGCCGGGCCTCTAGCGGCACAGATACGCAGTATTTT
TRBJ1-4 TRBV4-1 TRBD1 . CASSQAGTGVITNEKLFF TGCGCCAGCAGCCAGGCCGGGACAGGGGTTATCACTAATGAAAAACTGTTTTTT
TRBJ2-4 TRBV7-2 TRBD2 once CASSASGGPGIQYF TGTGCCAGCAGCGCTAGCGGGGGGCCAGGCATTCAGTACTTC
TRBJ2-5 TRBV18 . once CASSPNGQETQYF TGTGCCAGCTCACCGAACGGTCAAGAGACCCAGTACTTC
TRBJ2-1 TRBV28 TRBD1 . CASSLSEDRAYNEQFF TGTGCCAGCAGTTTATCGGAGGACAGGGCCTACAATGAGCAGTTCTTC
TRBJ2-1 TRBV4-2 TRBD1 . CASSQPQGTGGYNEQFF TGTGCCAGCAGCCAACCCCAGGGGACAGGGGGCTACAATGAGCAGTTCTTC
TRBJ2-2 TRBV11-3 . . CASSLTGTPNTGELFF TGTGCCAGCAGCTTAACCGGGACTCCCAACACCGGGGAGCTGTTTTTT
TRBJ1-4 TRBV11-2 TRBD1 . CASSGRDRSNEKLFF TGTGCCAGCAGCGGCCGGGACAGGTCAAATGAAAAACTGTTTTTT
TRBJ2-5 TRBV5-4 . once CASSLGREQETQYF TGTGCCAGCAGCTTGGGCAGGGAACAAGAGACCCAGTACTTC
TRBJ1-1 TRBV28 TRBD1 . CASSLRDRGMWDTEAFF TGTGCCAGCAGTTTAAGGGACAGGGGTATGTGGGACACTGAAGCTTTCTTT
TRBJ1-2 TRBV27 TRBD1 . CASSPLRTGEGYTF TGTGCCAGCAGCCCATTACGGACAGGGGAAGGCTACACCTTC